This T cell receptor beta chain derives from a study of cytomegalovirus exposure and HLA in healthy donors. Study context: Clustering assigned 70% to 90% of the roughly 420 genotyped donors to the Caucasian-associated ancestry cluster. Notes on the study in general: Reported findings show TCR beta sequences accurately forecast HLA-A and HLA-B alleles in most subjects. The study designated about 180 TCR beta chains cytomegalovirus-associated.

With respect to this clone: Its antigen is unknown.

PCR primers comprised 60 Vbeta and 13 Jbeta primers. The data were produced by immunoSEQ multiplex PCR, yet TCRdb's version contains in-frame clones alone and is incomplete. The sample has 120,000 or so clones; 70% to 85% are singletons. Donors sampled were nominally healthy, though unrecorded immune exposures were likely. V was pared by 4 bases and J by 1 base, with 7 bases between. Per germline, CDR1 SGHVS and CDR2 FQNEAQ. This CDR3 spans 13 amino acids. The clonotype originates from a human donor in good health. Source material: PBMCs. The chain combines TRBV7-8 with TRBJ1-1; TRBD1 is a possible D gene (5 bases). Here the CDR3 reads CASSSQENTEAFF. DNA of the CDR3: TGTGCCAGCAGCTCACAGGAGAACACTGAAGCTTTCTTT.